The 18 T cell receptor beta chains presented below share a single source sample, sequenced in a study of response to subunit inactivated influenza vaccine. TCRdb reprocessed the RT-PCR reads with MiXCR, giving one entry per CDR3 protein. The table shows about 570,000 distinct CDR3 sequences, with over 9% occurring only once. The sample also formed part of further work on T cells expressing NK-cell markers. As reported in that work: As the method of synthesis, 5'RACE template switching with UMIs yielded TCR beta cDNA.

The source material was PBMCs from blood, sampled on the day of vaccination. The receptors originated from a man aged 45 to 65 who received an inactivated influenza vaccine.

This clonotype was recorded a few times. V is TRBV5-1 and J is TRBJ2-3; D unresolved. This CDR3 is 16 amino acids long. Trimming shortened V by 4 bases and J by 0 bases, and 15 bases separated the two germline ends. Germline V gene lookup returns CDR1 SGHRS and CDR2 YFSETQ. This chain's CDR3 is CASSPSGVISTDTQYF. CDR3 bases: TGCGCCAGCAGCCCCTCTGGGGTGATAAGCACAGATACGCAGTATTTT.

The sample holds a few counts of this clonotype. The chain carries TRBV6-4 and TRBJ2-1, with a possible D match to TRBD1 (6 bases). V lost 6 bases and J lost 7, with 13 bases in between. This CDR3 spans 13 amino acids. Germline CDR1 reads MRHNA; CDR2 reads SNTAGT. The CDR3, as DNA: TGTGCCAGCAGGGGGGCATCGGTAAATGAGCAGTTCTTC. Amino acids: CASRGASVNEQFF.

The chain carries TRBV15 and TRBJ1-2, with unresolved D. Looked up from germline, CDR1 is LNHNV and CDR2 is YYDKDF (reference sequence). This CDR3 is built from 13 residues. V was cut by 1 base and J by 6 bases, with 9 bases left in between. CDR3 DNA sequence: TGTGCCACCAGCAGAGGAGATAGGCATGGCTACACCTTC. Amino acid sequence: CATSRGDRHGYTF.

V usage is TRBV3-1 and J usage is TRBJ2-3; D not certain. V was clipped by 2 bases and J by 6 bases, with 15 bases between them. The CDR3 contains 15 residues. Germline assignment: CDR1 LGHDT and CDR2 YNNKEL (reference sequence). The CDR3 loop is CASSQHSLESDTQYF. Here the CDR3 DNA reads TGTGCCAGCAGCCAACACAGCCTCGAGTCGGATACGCAGTATTTT.

The table lists this clonotype with a few counts. The chain is built from TRBV20-1 and TRBJ2-2; TRBD2 aligns across 8 bases. Germline V gives CDR1 DFQATT, CDR2 SNEGSKA (reference sequence). The CDR3 runs 18 residues. The V and J ends lost 2 bases and 2 bases, in that order; junction bases with no gene match: 13. The CDR3 nucleotides are TGCAGTGCTAGATCGGTTTCCAGGACTAGCCTAAACACCGGGGAGCTGTTTTTT. Amino acids: CSARSVSRTSLNTGELFF.

The V call is TRBV12-3 or TRBV12-4, the J call TRBJ1-1, with unresolved D. The CDR3 is made up of 14 amino acids. The germline V and J ends were trimmed by 1 base and 1 base, with 7 bases remaining between them. The CDR3 region has the DNA TGTGCCAGCAGTTTAGGCAGCCCGAACACTGAAGCTTTCTTT. It translates to CASSLGSPNTEAFF.

This clonotype was detected many times. The chain couples TRBV29-1 to TRBJ2-1, with TRBD2 matching over 11 bases. This CDR3 region has 14 residues. Germline V gene data show CDR1 as SQVTM and CDR2 as ANQGSEA. With 7 bases clipped from V and 6 bases from J, the junction kept 8 bases outside the gene matches. CDR3 in amino acids: CSAILAGAGNEQFF. CDR3 DNA sequence: TGCAGCGCAATACTAGCGGGGGCCGGCAATGAGCAGTTCTTC.

This clonotype occurred a few times. The rearrangement uses TRBV20-1 and TRBJ2-4; 9 bases are shared with TRBD1. CDR1 DFQATT and CDR2 SNEGSKA come from the germline V gene (reference sequence). The J segment lost 5 bases and the V segment lost 6 bases, leaving 8 bases of the junction unmatched. The CDR3 is made up of 14 amino acids. The CDR3: CSAQTGTGQNIQYF. The CDR3 DNA sequence: TGCAGTGCCCAAACCGGGACAGGGCAAAACATTCAGTACTTC.

This chain uses TRBV28 with TRBJ2-7; tentatively, D is TRBD1 (6 bases). Trimming took off 5 bases at V and 5 bases at J, with 13 bases between the two ends. Germline lookup yields CDR1 MDHEN and CDR2 SYDVKM. The CDR3 is made up of 13 amino acids. The CDR3 protein is CASSAQGWHEQYF. CDR3 DNA: TGTGCCAGCAGTGCACAGGGTTGGCACGAGCAGTACTTC.

This clonotype was seen a handful of times. The chain links TRBV12-3 or TRBV12-4 to TRBJ1-1; D is possibly TRBD1 (6 bases). The germline V and J ends were trimmed by 1 base and 4 bases, with 19 bases remaining between them. The CDR3 runs 17 residues. CDR3 coding DNA: TGTGCCAGCAGTTTAGTCAGGGGTCGTCGGTTGGGCACTGAAGCTTTCTTT. Translated: CASSLVRGRRLGTEAFF.

This clonotype was recorded many times. This chain links TRBV3-1 with TRBJ2-7; TRBD2 might be the D (5 bases). Looked up from germline, CDR1 is LGHDT and CDR2 is YNNKEL (reference sequence). Trimming left V 4 bases short and J 5 bases short, with 9 bases between. The CDR3 runs to 12 residues. In DNA, the CDR3 is TGTGCCAGCAGCCCTCCTAGCAACGAGCAGTACTTC. It translates to CASSPPSNEQYF.

This clonotype was counted only a few times. The chain carries TRBV11-2 and TRBJ2-7; D is unclear. With 1 base removed from V and 3 bases from J, the gap between germline ends came to 10 bases. The CDR3 extends over 14 amino acids. Germline values: CDR1 SGHAT, CDR2 FQNNGV. Here the CDR3 reads CASSLAFPYYEQYF. The CDR3 coding sequence is TGTGCCAGCAGCTTAGCCTTCCCTTACTACGAGCAGTACTTC.

This clonotype was found a few times. The chain has TRBV29-1 and TRBJ1-1, with a tentative D call TRBD1 (5 bases). Trimming left V 3 bases short and J 7 bases short, with 15 bases between. The CDR3 has 13 amino acids. The germline gives CDR1 SQVTM, CDR2 ANQGSEA. The CDR3 loop is CSVDGVGGFEAFF. DNA of the CDR3: TGCAGCGTTGATGGGGTGGGGGGTTTTGAAGCTTTCTTT.

The CDR3 spells CSAILARNDNEQFF. For the CDR3, the DNA is TGCAGTGCTATCCTCGCGAGGAATGACAATGAGCAGTTCTTC. V usage is TRBV20-1 and J usage is TRBJ2-1; D is unclear. The germline V and J ends were trimmed by 4 bases and 5 bases, with 15 bases remaining between them. Germline-derived CDR1 and CDR2 are DFQATT and SNEGSKA (reference sequence). The CDR3 totals 14 residues.

The genes are TRBV6-2 or TRBV6-3 and TRBJ2-1; 11 nucleotides match TRBD2. Unmatched junction bases numbered 3, after V lost 8 bases and J lost 6 bases. From germline, CDR1 is MNHEY and CDR2 SVGEGT. The CDR3 is 13 residues long. CDR3 sequence reads: CASVGLAVNEQFF. Here the CDR3 DNA reads TGTGCCAGCGTGGGACTAGCGGTCAATGAGCAGTTCTTC.

The chain uses TRBV5-1 and TRBJ2-3; D possibly corresponds to TRBD1 (5 bases). The CDR3 has 14 residues. Trimming removed 2 bases at V and 5 bases at J, with 12 bases between. CDR1 is SGHRS, CDR2 YFSETQ, per germline. The CDR3: CASSFQGREDTQYF. Written as DNA, the CDR3 is TGCGCCAGCAGCTTCCAGGGAAGAGAAGATACGCAGTATTTT. Filled out from reference TRBV5-1 and TRBJ2-3, the complete variable domain reads KAGVTQTPRYLIKTRGQQVTLSCSPISGHRSVSWYQQTPGQGLQFLFEYFSETQRNKGNFPGRFSGRQFSNSRSEMNVSTLELGDSALYLCASSFQGREDTQYFGPGTRLTVL.

The chain uses TRBV6-5 and TRBJ1-1; D is possibly TRBD1 (5 bases). Trimming took 2 bases from V and 4 from J, leaving 14 bases between them. Germline assignment: CDR1 MNHEY and CDR2 SVGAGI. The CDR3 sequence is 15 residues long. CDR3 nucleotide sequence: TGTGCCAGCAGTTACGGGGGTTCAGGGTTCACTGAAGCTTTCTTT. It encodes CASSYGGSGFTEAFF.

This clonotype was detected ten times or more. The gene calls are TRBV9 and TRBJ1-4; D might be TRBD1 (6 bases). The CDR3 extends over 15 amino acids. V gave up 3 bases and J gave up 4 bases, with 13 bases separating them. CDR1 is SGDLS and CDR2 is YYNGEE in the germline V gene. Here the CDR3 DNA reads TGTGCCAGCAGCGCCTCACAGGGCTATAATGAAAAACTGTTTTTT. It yields the protein CASSASQGYNEKLFF.